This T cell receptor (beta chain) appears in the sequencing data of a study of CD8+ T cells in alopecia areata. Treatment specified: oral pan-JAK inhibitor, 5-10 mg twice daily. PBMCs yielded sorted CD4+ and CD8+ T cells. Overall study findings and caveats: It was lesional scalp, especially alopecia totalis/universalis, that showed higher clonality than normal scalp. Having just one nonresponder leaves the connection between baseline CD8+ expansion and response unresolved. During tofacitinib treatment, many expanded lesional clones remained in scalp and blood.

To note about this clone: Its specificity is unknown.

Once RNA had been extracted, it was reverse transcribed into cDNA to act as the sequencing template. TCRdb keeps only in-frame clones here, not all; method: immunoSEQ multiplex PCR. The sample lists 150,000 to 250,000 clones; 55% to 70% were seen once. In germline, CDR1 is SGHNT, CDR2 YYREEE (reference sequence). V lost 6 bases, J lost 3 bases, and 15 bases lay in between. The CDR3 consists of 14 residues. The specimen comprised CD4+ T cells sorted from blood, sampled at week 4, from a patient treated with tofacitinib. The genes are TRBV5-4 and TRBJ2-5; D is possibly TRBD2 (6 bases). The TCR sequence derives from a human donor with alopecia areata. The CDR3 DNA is TGTGCCAGCACCACGACTAGTGCCAAAGAGACCCAGTACTTC. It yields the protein CASTTTSAKETQYF.